These T cell receptor beta chains were read from a single sample in a study of T cells in pancreatic ductal adenocarcinoma. Only in-frame clones appear in the TCRdb table, and some are missing; sequencing was by immunoSEQ multiplex PCR. The table lists 12,000 or so clones, 86% of them singletons, with more than 15% in the top ten. The sample was PBMCs. The receptors were gathered from a human donor with pancreatic ductal adenocarcinoma. CDR3s include the opening cysteine and the closing phenylalanine or tryptophan. Each record gives: CDR3 length, V gene, clone size, D gene, J gene, CDR3 protein, CDR3 DNA. The D gene is left open where the match is weak. Clone size is not always given. Where it is, it says once, few, many or a class for expanded clones.

14	TRBV10-1	.	TRBD2	TRBJ2-3	CASSRGGDTDTQYF	TGCGCCAGCAGCCGGGGGGGGGACACAGATACGCAGTATTTT
17	TRBV28	few	.	TRBJ1-5	CASSFPNRVRSNQPQHF	TGTGCCAGCAGTTTCCCCAACAGGGTGAGAAGCAATCAGCCCCAGCATTTT
14	TRBV6-1	.	.	TRBJ2-3	CASRTGPATDTQYF	TGTGCCAGCAGAACGGGACCGGCCACAGATACGCAGTATTTT
13	TRBV25-1	.	.	TRBJ1-1	CASTGTPITEAFF	TGTGCCAGCACCGGGACCCCAATAACTGAAGCTTTCTTT
14	TRBV6-4	.	.	TRBJ2-2	CASRGNMNTGELFF	TGTGCCAGCAGGGGAAACATGAACACCGGGGAGCTGTTTTTT
12	TRBV2	.	.	TRBJ2-7	CATTGLPDEQYF	TGTGCCACCACGGGACTGCCTGACGAGCAGTACTTC
12	TRBV6-4	.	.	TRBJ2-7	CASSPSPPEQYF	TGTGCCAGCAGCCCATCCCCTCCCGAGCAGTACTTC
18	TRBV4-1	.	TRBD1	TRBJ1-3	CASSPGQGRQSSGNTIYF	TGCGCCAGCAGCCCGGGACAGGGGCGTCAAAGCTCTGGAAACACCATATATTTT
16	TRBV5-4	.	.	TRBJ1-1	CASSLAAGAQNTEAFF	TGTGCCAGCAGCTTGGCCGCAGGGGCCCAGAACACTGAAGCTTTCTTT
13	TRBV7-7	.	.	TRBJ1-1	CASSLGQGTEAFF	TGTGCCAGCAGCTTAGGCCAGGGGACTGAAGCTTTCTTT
16	TRBV5-1	.	TRBD2	TRBJ2-1	CASSLATSGGHNEQFF	TGCGCCAGCAGCTTGGCGACTAGCGGGGGCCACAATGAGCAGTTCTTC
15	TRBV15	.	TRBD1	TRBJ2-1	CATSTRTGAYNEQFF	TGTGCCACCAGCACCCGGACAGGCGCCTACAATGAGCAGTTCTTC
15	TRBV6-6	.	TRBD1	TRBJ2-7	CASSPTGIHNNEQYF	TGTGCCAGCAGTCCGACAGGGATCCATAACAACGAGCAGTACTTC
14	TRBV19	.	.	TRBJ2-1	CASADSRGHNEQFF	TGTGCCAGCGCCGATAGTAGAGGGCACAATGAGCAGTTCTTC
13	TRBV5-1	.	.	TRBJ2-5	CASSPERQETQYF	TGCGCCAGCAGCCCGGAACGACAAGAGACCCAGTACTTC
13	TRBV27	once	TRBD2	TRBJ2-7	CASSSPGLAGQYF	TGTGCCAGCAGTTCCCCGGGACTAGCCGGGCAGTACTTC
14	TRBV5-1	.	TRBD1	TRBJ2-7	CASSSGTGAYEQYF	TGCGCCAGCAGCTCCGGGACAGGGGCCTACGAGCAGTACTTC
15	TRBV6-4	.	TRBD2	TRBJ2-4	CASSDSTSGGNIQYF	TGTGCCAGCAGTGACTCGACTAGCGGGGGGAACATTCAGTACTTC
15	TRBV6-1	medium-sized	TRBD1	TRBJ1-6	CASSLRTGVASPLHF	TGTGCCAGCAGTCTTAGGACAGGGGTGGCTTCACCCCTCCACTTT
14	TRBV7-2	.	TRBD2	TRBJ2-7	CASSRREGLDEQYF	TGTGCCAGCAGCCGTCGGGAGGGCCTAGACGAGCAGTACTTC
18	TRBV4-2	few	.	TRBJ2-1	CASSQYPGTINAYNEQFF	TGTGCCAGCAGCCAGTATCCCGGGACAATTAACGCATACAATGAGCAGTTCTTC
18	TRBV19	.	.	TRBJ2-1	CASSIEDGGTGSYNEQFF	TGTGCCAGTAGTATTGAGGATGGCGGGACCGGGTCCTACAATGAGCAGTTCTTC
18	TRBV19	.	.	TRBJ2-1	CASSIDGGELAYYNEQFF	TGTGCCAGTAGTATCGATGGAGGGGAGCTAGCGTACTACAATGAGCAGTTCTTC
15	TRBV13	.	TRBD1	TRBJ2-7	CASSLKGTGWHEQYF	TGTGCCAGCAGCTTAAAAGGGACAGGGTGGCACGAGCAGTACTTC
14	TRBV6-1	few	.	TRBJ2-7	CASSVPGETYEQYF	TGTGCCAGCAGTGTACCTGGGGAGACCTACGAGCAGTACTTC
13	TRBV7-8	.	.	TRBJ2-5	CASSFGGPETQYF	TGTGCCAGCAGCTTCGGGGGTCCAGAGACCCAGTACTTC
15	TRBV2	few	TRBD2	TRBJ2-1	CASSPGLAGGGEQFF	TGTGCCAGCAGTCCCGGACTAGCGGGAGGGGGTGAGCAGTTCTTC
17	TRBV27	.	.	TRBJ1-1	CASSLSGDLGVNTEAFF	TGTGCCAGCAGTTTATCTGGGGACCTTGGCGTGAACACTGAAGCTTTCTTT
12	TRBV5-6	.	.	TRBJ2-7	CASSLFSREQYF	TGTGCCAGCAGCTTGTTTAGTAGGGAGCAGTACTTC
15	TRBV7-2	.	TRBD2	TRBJ2-1	CASSLGGGRNNEQFF	TGTGCCAGCAGCTTAGGCGGGGGACGGAACAATGAGCAGTTCTTC
12	TRBV2	.	.	TRBJ1-5	CASHRAKEPQHF	TGTGCCAGCCACAGGGCGAAAGAGCCCCAGCATTTT
16	TRBV7-9	.	TRBD2	TRBJ2-2	CASSLVAGIDTGELFF	TGTGCCAGCAGCTTAGTAGCGGGAATAGACACCGGGGAGCTGTTTTTT
19	TRBV4-2	.	TRBD2	TRBJ2-4	CASSQEELAGGLAKNIQYF	TGTGCCAGCAGCCAAGAAGAACTAGCGGGGGGATTAGCCAAAAACATTCAGTACTTC
16	TRBV5-5	.	.	TRBJ2-7	CASSITGSQLSYEQYF	TGTGCCAGCAGCATTACAGGGTCCCAGCTCTCCTACGAGCAGTACTTC
12	TRBV6-1	.	.	TRBJ2-5	CASKVREQTQYF	TGTGCCAGCAAGGTACGGGAACAGACCCAGTACTTC
15	TRBV6-1	.	TRBD1	TRBJ2-5	CASSRSGGVEETQYF	TGTGCCAGCAGTCGATCAGGGGGAGTCGAAGAGACCCAGTACTTC
13	TRBV5-6	.	.	TRBJ2-7	CASSLQGTHEQYF	TGTGCCAGCAGCTTGCAGGGTACCCACGAGCAGTACTTC
15	TRBV5-1	.	.	TRBJ1-3	CASSDQGMKGNTIYF	TGCGCCAGCAGCGATCAAGGGATGAAAGGAAACACCATATATTTT
16	TRBV6-1	.	.	TRBJ1-1	CASSDLRGAGHPEAFF	TGTGCCAGCAGTGATTTAAGGGGGGCGGGGCACCCTGAAGCTTTCTTT
14	TRBV7-8	.	.	TRBJ2-1	CASRVEGAGDEQFF	TGTGCCAGCCGAGTGGAGGGAGCCGGCGATGAGCAGTTCTTC
14	TRBV6-5	.	.	TRBJ2-7	CASSYPGQFYEQYF	TGTGCCAGCAGTTACCCCGGACAGTTCTACGAGCAGTACTTC
11	TRBV11-2	.	.	TRBJ1-1	CASSSWAEAFF	TGTGCCAGCAGCTCCTGGGCAGAAGCTTTCTTT
14	TRBV2	.	TRBD1	TRBJ1-2	CASSPQGQVDGYTF	TGTGCCAGCAGCCCCCAAGGACAGGTGGATGGCTACACCTTC
16	TRBV10-2	.	TRBD2	TRBJ2-7	CATRGHSGTSGYEQYF	TGCGCCACCCGAGGGCACTCCGGGACTAGCGGGTACGAGCAGTACTTC
15	TRBV27	.	.	TRBJ2-5	CASSLERQAPRAQYF	TGTGCCAGCAGTTTAGAGAGGCAGGCACCTAGGGCCCAGTACTTC
16	TRBV9	.	.	TRBJ2-5	CASSVAAGAYQETQYF	TGTGCCAGCAGCGTAGCCGCGGGGGCGTACCAAGAGACCCAGTACTTC